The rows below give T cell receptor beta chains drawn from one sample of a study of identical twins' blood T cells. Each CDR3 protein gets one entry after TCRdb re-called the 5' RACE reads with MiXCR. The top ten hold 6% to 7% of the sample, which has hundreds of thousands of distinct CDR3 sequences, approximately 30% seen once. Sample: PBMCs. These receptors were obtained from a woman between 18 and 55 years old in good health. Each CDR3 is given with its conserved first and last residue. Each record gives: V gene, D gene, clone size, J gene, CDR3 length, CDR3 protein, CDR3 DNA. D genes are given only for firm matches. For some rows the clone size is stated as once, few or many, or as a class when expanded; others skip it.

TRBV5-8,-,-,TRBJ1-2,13,CASSLNRGCGYTF,TGTGCCAGCAGCCTCAATCGGGGGTGTGGCTACACCTTC
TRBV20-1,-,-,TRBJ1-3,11,CSARRGDTIYF,TGCAGTGCTAGGCGGGGAGACACCATATATTTT
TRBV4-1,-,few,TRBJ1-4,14,CASSQGQNNEKLFF,TGCGCCAGCAGCCAAGGGCAGAATAATGAAAAACTGTTTTTT
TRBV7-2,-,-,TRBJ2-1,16,CASNLKSGSGVNEQFF,TGTGCCAGCAACCTTAAAAGCGGATCGGGGGTCAATGAGCAGTTCTTC
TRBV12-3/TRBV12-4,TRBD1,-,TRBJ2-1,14,CASRGTGGQDEQFF,TGTGCCAGCAGGGGTACAGGGGGCCAAGATGAGCAGTTCTTC
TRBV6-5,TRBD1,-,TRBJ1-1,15,CASRPYTGVGTEAFF,TGTGCCAGCAGACCCTACACAGGGGTCGGTACTGAAGCTTTCTTT
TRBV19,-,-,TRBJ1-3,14,CATGRQSSGNTIYF,TGTGCCACCGGCAGACAGTCCTCTGGAAACACCATATATTTT
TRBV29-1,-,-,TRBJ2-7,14,CSVEDPGSTYEQYF,TGCAGCGTTGAAGATCCGGGGTCGACCTACGAGCAGTACTTC
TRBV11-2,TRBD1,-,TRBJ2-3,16,CASSPGQGPSADTQYF,TGTGCCAGCAGCCCAGGACAGGGCCCTTCCGCTGATACGCAGTATTTT
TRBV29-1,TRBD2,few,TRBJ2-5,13,CSVVAGPQETQYF,TGCAGCGTTGTAGCGGGACCCCAAGAGACCCAGTACTTC
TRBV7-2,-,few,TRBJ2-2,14,CASSRGPDSGELFF,TGTGCCAGCAGCAGGGGACCCGATTCCGGGGAGCTGTTTTTT
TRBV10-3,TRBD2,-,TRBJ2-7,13,CAISDAGRSEQYF,TGTGCCATCAGTGACGCCGGGAGGTCCGAGCAGTACTTC
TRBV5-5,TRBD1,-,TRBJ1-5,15,CASSLWTGGNQSQHF,TGTGCCAGCAGCTTGTGGACAGGTGGCAATCAGTCCCAGCATTTT
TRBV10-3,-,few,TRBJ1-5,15,CAISEYRQANQPQHF,TGTGCCATCAGTGAGTACAGACAGGCCAATCAGCCCCAGCATTTT
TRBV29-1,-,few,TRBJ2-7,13,CSVRQEFGYEQYF,TGCAGCGTCCGCCAGGAATTTGGCTACGAGCAGTACTTC
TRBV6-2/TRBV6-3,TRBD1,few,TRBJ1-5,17,CASSYSSVGTVNQPQHF,TGTGCCAGCAGTTACTCGAGCGTTGGGACAGTCAATCAGCCCCAGCATTTT
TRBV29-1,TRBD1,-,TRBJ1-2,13,CSVEEQGANGYTF,TGCAGCGTTGAAGAACAGGGGGCAAATGGCTACACCTTC
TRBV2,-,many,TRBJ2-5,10,CASSEETQYF,TGTGCCAGCAGTGAAGAGACCCAGTACTTC
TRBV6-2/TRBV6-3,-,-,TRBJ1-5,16,CASRTHSGASNQPQHF,TGTGCCAGCAGGACTCACTCGGGGGCAAGCAATCAGCCCCAGCATTTT
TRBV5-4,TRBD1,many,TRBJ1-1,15,CASSLGQGLNTEAFF,TGTGCCAGCAGCTTGGGACAGGGTTTGAACACTGAAGCTTTCTTT
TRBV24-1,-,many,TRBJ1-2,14,CATSGNRFNYGYTF,TGTGCCACCAGTGGTAATAGATTCAACTATGGCTACACCTTC
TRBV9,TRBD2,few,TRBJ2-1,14,CASSESGSGDEQFF,TGTGCCAGCAGCGAAAGCGGGAGTGGGGATGAGCAGTTCTTC
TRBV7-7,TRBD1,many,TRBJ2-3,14,CASSPRGQGDTQYF,TGTGCTAGCAGCCCCAGGGGGCAAGGAGATACGCAGTATTTT
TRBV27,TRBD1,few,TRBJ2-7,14,CASSLRGRRYEQYF,TGTGCCAGCAGTTTAAGGGGGCGCCGATACGAGCAGTACTTC
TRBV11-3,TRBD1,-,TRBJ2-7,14,CASSTRDRPYEQYF,TGTGCCAGCAGCACCCGGGACAGACCCTACGAGCAGTACTTC
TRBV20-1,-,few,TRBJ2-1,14,CSALDFTRRNEQFF,TGCAGTGCTCTCGATTTTACTAGGCGCAATGAGCAGTTCTTC
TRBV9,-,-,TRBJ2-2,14,CASVGPSLTGELFF,TGTGCCAGCGTCGGGCCGAGCCTCACCGGGGAGCTGTTTTTT
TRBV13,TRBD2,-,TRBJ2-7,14,CASSRRTSLGEQYF,TGTGCCAGCAGCCGTAGGACTAGTTTGGGCGAGCAGTACTTC